This T cell receptor (beta chain) was obtained from a study of identical twins. Findings and limits, study-wide: Models, which agreed with sharing between unrelated individuals, nonetheless underestimated the out-of-frame TCR alpha sharing seen in monozygotic twins. Within twin pairs, the out-of-frame alpha sequences they shared showed excess low generation probability.

With regard to this clonotype: What it binds is unknown.

Using its own MiXCR run on the 5' RACE reads, TCRdb lists one record per CDR3 protein. The table lists 200,000 to 250,000 distinct CDR3 sequences, 9.5% to 15% of them singletons, with under 4.5% in the top ten. Trimming took 5 bases from V and 6 from J, leaving 10 bases between them. This CDR3 region has 12 residues. Germline CDR1 reads SEHNR; CDR2 reads FQNEAQ (reference sequence). The data also belong to a second study, concerning yellow fever vaccine responses in identical twins.

The sequenced sample consisted of memory (CD45RO+) T cells sorted from blood. The chain carries TRBV7-9 and TRBJ2-5; no reliable D call. This sequence originates from a woman aged 18-35 years in good health. Here the CDR3 reads CASSTSGKTQYF. DNA of the CDR3: TGTGCCAGCAGCACATCTGGAAAGACCCAGTACTTC.